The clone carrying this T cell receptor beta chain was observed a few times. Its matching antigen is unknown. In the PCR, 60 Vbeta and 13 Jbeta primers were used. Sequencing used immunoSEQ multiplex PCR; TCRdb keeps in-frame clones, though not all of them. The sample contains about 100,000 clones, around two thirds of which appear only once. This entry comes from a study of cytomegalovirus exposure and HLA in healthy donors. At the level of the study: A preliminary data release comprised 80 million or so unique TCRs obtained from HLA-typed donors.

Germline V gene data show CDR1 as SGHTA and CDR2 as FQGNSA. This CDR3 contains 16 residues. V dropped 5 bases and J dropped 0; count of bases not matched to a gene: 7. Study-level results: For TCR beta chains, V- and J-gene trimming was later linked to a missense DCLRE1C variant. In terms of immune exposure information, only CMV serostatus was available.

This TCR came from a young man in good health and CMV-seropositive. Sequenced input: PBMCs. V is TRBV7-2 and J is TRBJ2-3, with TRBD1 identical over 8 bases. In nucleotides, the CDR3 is TGTGCCAGCAGCGCAAACAACAGGGGGAGCACAGATACGCAGTATTTT. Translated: CASSANNRGSTDTQYF.